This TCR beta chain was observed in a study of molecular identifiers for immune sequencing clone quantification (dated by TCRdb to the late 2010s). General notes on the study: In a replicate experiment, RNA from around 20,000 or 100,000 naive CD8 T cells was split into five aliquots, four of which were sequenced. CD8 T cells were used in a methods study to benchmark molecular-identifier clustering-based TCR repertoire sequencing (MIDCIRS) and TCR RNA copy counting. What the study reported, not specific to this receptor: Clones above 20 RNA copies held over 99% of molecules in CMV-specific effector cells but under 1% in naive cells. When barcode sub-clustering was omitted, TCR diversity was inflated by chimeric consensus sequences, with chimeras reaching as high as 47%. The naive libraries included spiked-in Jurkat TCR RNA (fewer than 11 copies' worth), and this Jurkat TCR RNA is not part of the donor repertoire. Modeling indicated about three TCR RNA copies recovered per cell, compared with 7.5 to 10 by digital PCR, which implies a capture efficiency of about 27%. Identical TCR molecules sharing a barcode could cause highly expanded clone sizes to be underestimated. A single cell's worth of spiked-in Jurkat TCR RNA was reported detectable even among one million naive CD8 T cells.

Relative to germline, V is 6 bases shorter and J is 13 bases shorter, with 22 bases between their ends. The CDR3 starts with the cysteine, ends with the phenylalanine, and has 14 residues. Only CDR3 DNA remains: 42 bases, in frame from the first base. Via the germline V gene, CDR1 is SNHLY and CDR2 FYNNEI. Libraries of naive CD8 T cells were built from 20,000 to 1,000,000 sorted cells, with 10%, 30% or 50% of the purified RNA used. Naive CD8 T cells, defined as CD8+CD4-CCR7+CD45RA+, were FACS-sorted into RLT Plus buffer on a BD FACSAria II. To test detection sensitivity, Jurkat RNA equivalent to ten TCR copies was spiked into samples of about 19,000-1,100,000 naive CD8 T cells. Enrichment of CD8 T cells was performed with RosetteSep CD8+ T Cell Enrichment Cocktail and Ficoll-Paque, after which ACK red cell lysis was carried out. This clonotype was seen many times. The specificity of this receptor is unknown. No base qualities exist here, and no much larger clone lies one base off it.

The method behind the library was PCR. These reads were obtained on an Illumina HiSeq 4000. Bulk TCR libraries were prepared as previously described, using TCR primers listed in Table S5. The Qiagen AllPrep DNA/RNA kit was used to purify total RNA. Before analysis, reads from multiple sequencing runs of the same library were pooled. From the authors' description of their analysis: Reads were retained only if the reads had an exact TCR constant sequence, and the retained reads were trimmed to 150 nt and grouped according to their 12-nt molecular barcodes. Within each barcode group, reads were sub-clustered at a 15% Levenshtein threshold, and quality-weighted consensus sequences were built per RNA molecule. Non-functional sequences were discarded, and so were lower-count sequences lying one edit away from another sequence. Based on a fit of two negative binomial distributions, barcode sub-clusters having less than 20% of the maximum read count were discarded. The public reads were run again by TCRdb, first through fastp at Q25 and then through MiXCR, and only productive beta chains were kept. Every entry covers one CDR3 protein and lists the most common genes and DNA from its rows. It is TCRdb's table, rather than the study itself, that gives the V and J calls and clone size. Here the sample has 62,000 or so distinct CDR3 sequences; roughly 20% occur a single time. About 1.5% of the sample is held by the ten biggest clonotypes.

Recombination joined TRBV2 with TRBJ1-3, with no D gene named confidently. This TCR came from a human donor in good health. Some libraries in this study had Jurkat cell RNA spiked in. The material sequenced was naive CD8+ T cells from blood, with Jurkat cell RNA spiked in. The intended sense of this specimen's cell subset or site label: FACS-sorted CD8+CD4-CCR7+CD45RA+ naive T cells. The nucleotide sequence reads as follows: TGTGCCAGCAGGGCCCCCGGCACTAACGACCGGATATATTTT. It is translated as CASRAPGTNDRIYF. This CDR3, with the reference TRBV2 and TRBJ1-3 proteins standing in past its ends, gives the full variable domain EPEVTQTPSHQVTQMGQEVILRCVPISNHLYFYWYRQILGQKVEFLVSFYNNEISEKSEIFDDQFSVERPDGSNFTLKIRSTKLEDSAMYFCASRAPGTNDRIYFGEGSWLTVV.